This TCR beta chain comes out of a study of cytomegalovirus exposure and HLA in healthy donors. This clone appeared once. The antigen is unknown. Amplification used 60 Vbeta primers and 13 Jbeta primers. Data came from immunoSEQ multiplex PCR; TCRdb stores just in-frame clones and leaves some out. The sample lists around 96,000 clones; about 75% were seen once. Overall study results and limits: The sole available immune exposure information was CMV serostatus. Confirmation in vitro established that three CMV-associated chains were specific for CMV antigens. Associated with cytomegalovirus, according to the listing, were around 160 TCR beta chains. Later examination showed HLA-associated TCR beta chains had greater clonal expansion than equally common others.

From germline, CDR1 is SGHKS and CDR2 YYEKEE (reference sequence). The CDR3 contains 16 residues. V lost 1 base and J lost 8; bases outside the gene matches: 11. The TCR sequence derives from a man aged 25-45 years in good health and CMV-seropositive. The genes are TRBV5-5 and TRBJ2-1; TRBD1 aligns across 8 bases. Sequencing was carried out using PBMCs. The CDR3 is CASSLSRTGRIDEQFF. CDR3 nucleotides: TGTGCCAGCAGCTTGTCGCGGACAGGGAGAATCGATGAGCAGTTCTTC.